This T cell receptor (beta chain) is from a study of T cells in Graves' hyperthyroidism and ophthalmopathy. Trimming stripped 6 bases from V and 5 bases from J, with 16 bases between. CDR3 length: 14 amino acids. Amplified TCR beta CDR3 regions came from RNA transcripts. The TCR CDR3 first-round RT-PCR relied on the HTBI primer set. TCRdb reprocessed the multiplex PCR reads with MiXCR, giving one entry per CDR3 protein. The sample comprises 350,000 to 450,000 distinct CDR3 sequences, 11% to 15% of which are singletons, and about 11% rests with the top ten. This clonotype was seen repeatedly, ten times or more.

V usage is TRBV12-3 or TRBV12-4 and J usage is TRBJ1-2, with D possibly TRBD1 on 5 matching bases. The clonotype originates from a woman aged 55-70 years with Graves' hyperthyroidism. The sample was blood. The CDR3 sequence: CASSSGTDDYGYTF. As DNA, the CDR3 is TGTGCCAGCAGCAGCGGGACGGACGATTATGGCTACACCTTC.